This T cell receptor beta chain came from a study of cytomegalovirus exposure and HLA in healthy donors. Study-wide background: Within the Caucasian-associated ancestry cluster were around 81% of the 398 genotyped donors. Study-level points and caveats: Later analysis identified a missense DCLRE1C variant that was linked to TCR beta V- and J-gene trimming. TCR beta sequences reportedly predicted most subjects' HLA-A and HLA-B alleles accurately.

The PCR ran on 60 Vbeta and 13 Jbeta primers. Data came from immunoSEQ multiplex PCR; TCRdb stores just in-frame clones and leaves some out. The table lists roughly 100,000 clones, nearly 15% of them singletons, with approximately 0.8% in the top ten. To note about this clone: Its target is not known.

CDR3 length equals 17 residues. This receptor was identified in a female donor in good health and CMV-seronegative. V is TRBV21-1 and J is TRBJ2-3; TRBD2, the table's D call, lacks a check against the DNA. TRBV21-1 is termed a pseudogene. The sequencing input was PBMCs. The DNA of the CDR3 is TGTGCCAGCAGCAAACCTCCTGCGGGGGGGCCCGTAGATACGCAGTATTTT. Residues: CASSKPPAGGPVDTQYF.